The 9 T cell receptor beta chains below all came from one sample that was sequenced in a study of T cells after yellow fever vaccination. TCRdb used MiXCR to reprocess the 5' RACE reads, holding one entry per CDR3 protein. The sample records 45,000 to 60,000 distinct CDR3 sequences, about 6.3% being singletons. This material consisted of CD8+ T cells not binding an NS4B(214-222) dextramer, sorted from PBMCs, taken approximately 40 days after the first yellow fever vaccination. The receptor set was obtained from a man between 18 and 35 years old who received the YFV17D yellow fever vaccine.

This chain uses TRBV20-1 with TRBJ2-1, with D hard to call. V lost 0 bases and J lost 8, with 11 bases in between. CDR3 length: 13 amino acids. Germline V gene data show CDR1 as DFQATT and CDR2 as SNEGSKA (reference sequence). The CDR3 spells CSARDLVSYEQFF. The CDR3 nucleotides are TGCAGTGCTAGAGATCTGGTTAGCTATGAGCAGTTCTTC.

The genes are TRBV7-2 and TRBJ1-2; 11 positions agree with TRBD1. The CDR3 sequence is 17 residues long. The germline V gene has CDR1 SGHTA and CDR2 FQGNSA. V gave up 5 bases and J gave up 4 bases; unmatched junction bases: 12. In DNA, the CDR3 is TGTGCCAGCAGCCCCGGACAGGGGGCTAGGTGGGTCTATGGCTACACCTTC. This gives the protein CASSPGQGARWVYGYTF.

This clonotype has at least ten counts. CDR3: CASIFSTYSYNEQFF. The CDR3 DNA reads as TGTGCCAGCATTTTCTCAACTTACTCCTACAATGAGCAGTTCTTC. The chain uses TRBV7-9 and TRBJ2-1; D ambiguous. The germline V gene has CDR1 SEHNR and CDR2 FQNEAQ (reference sequence). The CDR3 is 15 amino acids. The germline V and J ends were trimmed by 7 bases and 0 bases, with 13 bases remaining between them. Looking up the rest from reference TRBV7-9 and TRBJ2-1 gives the full variable domain: DTGVSQNPRHKITKRGQNVTFRCDPISEHNRLYWYRQTLGQGPEFLTYFQNEAQLEKSRLLSDRFSAERPKGSFSTLEIQRTEQGDSAMYLCASIFSTYSYNEQFFGPGTRLTVL.

This clonotype was seen repeatedly, ten times or more. The chain has TRBV7-3 and TRBJ2-3, with TRBD2 identical over 7 bases. The CDR3 consists of 16 residues. The germline V gene encodes CDR1 SGHTA and CDR2 FQGTGA. V was clipped by 5 bases and J by 2 bases; unmatched bases: 10. For the CDR3, the DNA is TGTGCCAGCAGCCCCGACCCGGGACTAAACACAGATACGCAGTATTTT. Translated: CASSPDPGLNTDTQYF.

The chain carries TRBV7-7 and TRBJ1-1; D gene ambiguous. The V gene lost 3 bases and the J gene lost 1 base, with 6 bases spanning the gap. This CDR3 spans 13 amino acids. Per germline, CDR1 SSHAT and CDR2 FNYEAQ (reference sequence). The CDR3 spells CASSLGWNTEAFF. Here the CDR3 DNA reads TGTGCCAGCAGCTTGGGCTGGAACACTGAAGCTTTCTTT.

This clonotype was seen many times. V and J are TRBV19 and TRBJ1-1; 7 bases align to TRBD1. This CDR3 has 16 residues. The V segment lost 8 bases and the J segment 1 base; nucleotides outside the gene matches: 13. From germline, CDR1 is LNHDA and CDR2 SQIVND (reference sequence). The CDR3 DNA sequence: TGTGCCAGTCGACCTCCGACAGGGACTGAGAACACTGAAGCTTTCTTT. Translated, it gives CASRPPTGTENTEAFF.

This clonotype was observed many times. The chain employs TRBV12-3 or TRBV12-4 and TRBJ1-5, with 7 bases that match TRBD1. The V gene end was trimmed by 6 bases and the J gene end by 3 bases; junction bases not matched to a gene: 5. CDR3 length: 14 residues. The CDR3 nucleotides read TGTGCCAGCAGATACAGGGGCCCCAATCAGCCCCAGCATTTT. Translated: CASRYRGPNQPQHF.

This clonotype came up many times. V is TRBV4-2 and J is TRBJ2-1; 11 nucleotides agree with TRBD2. The CDR3 spans 20 residues. CDR1 and CDR2 from the germline V gene are LGHNA and YNFKEQ. With V trimmed by 0 bases and J by 1 base, 11 bases remained unmatched. The chain's CDR3 is CASSQDWSSGGVRSYNEQFF. The CDR3 coding sequence is TGTGCCAGCAGCCAAGATTGGAGTAGCGGGGGGGTACGGTCCTACAATGAGCAGTTCTTC.

The rearrangement uses TRBV7-2 and TRBJ2-1; 11 nucleotides match TRBD2. The germline V gene encodes CDR1 SGHTA and CDR2 FQGNSA. V was clipped by 5 bases and J by 4 bases; unmatched bases: 4. The CDR3 is 15 amino acids. The CDR3 DNA is TGTGCCAGCAGCCGTAGCGGGGGGGCGTACAATGAGCAGTTCTTC. Protein: CASSRSGGAYNEQFF.